The 30 T cell receptor beta chains in this list originate from one sample, sequenced in a study of blood T cells in healthy people across ages. With a J-beta primer mix and a sample-barcoded 5' primer, a second PCR ran about 7 to 11 cycles. TCRdb fed the 5' RACE reads into MiXCR, producing one record per CDR3 protein. Here the sample spans 700,000 to 1,000,000 distinct CDR3 sequences, 40% to 50% being singletons. The sample comprised blood. Receptors originate from a man between 60 and 75 years old in good health.

The chain employs TRBV5-1 and TRBJ1-1; 8 nucleotides align to TRBD1. Trimming removed 3 bases from V and 1 base from J; junction bases left unmatched: 11. The CDR3 covers 17 residues. Germline V gives CDR1 SGHRS, CDR2 YFSETQ. CDR3 coding DNA: TGCGCCAGCAGCTCCCAACAGGGGGTGAGGGGGAACACTGAAGCTTTCTTT. As protein: CASSSQQGVRGNTEAFF.

This chain joins TRBV11-2 and TRBJ1-5, with D perhaps matching TRBD1 (6 bases). The CDR3 spans 21 residues. Germline V gene sequence: CDR1 SGHAT, CDR2 FQNNGV. V shed 2 bases and J shed 5 bases, with 31 bases lying between them. The CDR3 spells CASSLRQSITGQGGSYQPQHF. In nucleotides, the CDR3 is TGTGCCAGCAGCTTAAGGCAGAGCATTACGGGACAAGGAGGGAGCTATCAGCCCCAGCATTTT.

The chain has TRBV6-2 or TRBV6-3 and TRBJ2-7, with D uncertain. The CDR3 contains 14 residues. Germline V gene data show CDR1 as MNHEY and CDR2 as SVGEGT. Trimming removed 6 bases from V and 0 bases from J, with 12 bases in between. Here the CDR3 DNA reads TGTGCCAGCAGCTCCGACACGAGCTCCTACGAGCAGTACTTC. This translates into CASSSDTSSYEQYF.

The gene calls are TRBV20-1 and TRBJ2-1, with a tentative D call TRBD1 (5 bases). V gave up 7 bases and J gave up 4 bases, with 17 bases separating them. The CDR3 is 14 amino acids. Germline V gene lookup returns CDR1 DFQATT and CDR2 SNEGSKA (reference sequence). The CDR3 DNA reads TGCAGTGTTGAACAGGTTGCGCGGTACAATGAGCAGTTCTTC. Translation gives CSVEQVARYNEQFF.

On this clonotype itself: The junction departs from the called germline gene at one end, perhaps through a read error. V usage is TRBV29-1 and J usage is TRBJ2-1, with 7 nucleotides matching TRBD2. CDR1 is SQVTM, CDR2 ANQGSEA, per germline. The CDR3 totals 17 residues. CDR3 in DNA: TGCGGCGTTGAAGATGATCGCCAAGCGGGGAGGTACAATGAGCAGTTCTTC. This encodes CGVEDDRQAGRYNEQFF.

The table lists this clonotype with many counts. The chain links TRBV7-2 to TRBJ1-2, with D unresolved. V lost 0 bases to trimming and J lost 3 bases, with 11 bases between them. The germline CDR1 and CDR2 sequences are SGHTA and FQGNSA. The CDR3 has 15 amino acids. The DNA of the CDR3 is TGTGCCAGCAGCTTAGCGTTGAGGGAGGACTATGGCTACACCTTC. Amino acid sequence: CASSLALREDYGYTF.

Note on this clonotype: One junction end does not reproduce the germline sequence, and a read error may be involved. The rearrangement uses TRBV7-2 and TRBJ2-7; D gene unclear. The CDR3 is made up of 14 amino acids. Germline loops: CDR1 SGHTA, CDR2 FQGNSA. CDR3 sequence: CVSSLAPNKYEQYF. CDR3 nucleotide sequence: TGTGTCAGCAGCTTAGCCCCTAATAAATACGAGCAGTACTTC.

In the case of this clonotype: At one of its ends the junction is not consistent with the germline gene, which may arise from a read error. The V call is TRBV20-1, the J call TRBJ2-5; D may be TRBD1 (6 bases). This CDR3 contains 12 residues. Per germline, CDR1 DFQATT and CDR2 SNEGSKA (reference sequence). For the CDR3, the DNA is TGCAGTGCTCTTGGACAGAAGGAGACCCGGTACTTC. Translation: CSALGQKETRYF.

The chain has TRBV6-5 and TRBJ1-1; 8 positions agree with TRBD1. Trimming removed 4 bases from V and 4 bases from J; junction bases left unmatched: 2. The CDR3 has 13 amino acids. The germline V gene encodes CDR1 MNHEY and CDR2 SVGAGI. The CDR3 loop reads CASSFTGGTEAFF. CDR3 in DNA: TGTGCCAGCAGTTTTACAGGGGGCACTGAAGCTTTCTTT.

This chain connects TRBV7-2 to TRBJ2-1; D possibly matches TRBD1 or TRBD2 (5 bases each). Trimming left V 5 bases short and J 13 bases short, with 15 bases between. The CDR3 length is 12 residues. CDR1 is SGHTA and CDR2 is FQGNSA in the germline V gene. CDR3 region: CASSPDLGTQFF. The CDR3, as DNA: TGTGCCAGCAGCCCTGACCTCGGGACCCAGTTCTTC. The full variable domain, rest sourced from reference TRBV7-2 and TRBJ2-1, is GAGVSQSPSNKVTEKGKDVELRCDPISGHTALYWYRQSLGQGLEFLIYFQGNSAPDKSGLPSDRFSAERTGGSVSTLTIQRTQQEDSAVYLCASSPDLGTQFFGPGTRLTVL.

CDR3 sequence: CASSWTGVGGHEQYF. The DNA of the CDR3 is TGTGCCAGCAGTTGGACAGGGGTGGGTGGGCACGAGCAGTACTTC. The chain carries TRBV6-6 and TRBJ2-7; 9 bases are shared with TRBD1. In germline, CDR1 is MNHNY, CDR2 SVGAGI (reference sequence). V lost 4 bases to trimming and J lost 5 bases; unmatched junction nucleotides: 9. CDR3 length: 15 amino acids.

CDR3 loop: CASSRRTGTTYEQYF. The CDR3 DNA sequence: TGCGCCAGCAGCCGGAGGACAGGGACCACCTACGAGCAGTACTTC. V usage is TRBV5-1 and J usage is TRBJ2-7; 8 bases fit TRBD1. This CDR3 comprises 15 residues. Germline V CDR1 and CDR2: SGHRS, YFSETQ. The J segment lost 2 bases and the V segment lost 4 bases, leaving 8 bases of the junction unmatched. Full variable domain (missing parts from reference TRBV5-1 and TRBJ2-7): KAGVTQTPRYLIKTRGQQVTLSCSPISGHRSVSWYQQTPGQGLQFLFEYFSETQRNKGNFPGRFSGRQFSNSRSEMNVSTLELGDSALYLCASSRRTGTTYEQYFGPGTRLTVT.

The table lists this clonotype with a few counts. V and J are TRBV10-3 and TRBJ2-1; 10 positions match TRBD1. The CDR3 has 14 residues. Germline values: CDR1 ENHRY, CDR2 SYGVKD. The V gene end was trimmed by 9 bases and the J gene end by 5 bases; junction bases not matched to a gene: 7. The CDR3 reads CAMQTGGADNEQFF. Here the CDR3 DNA reads TGTGCCATGCAGACAGGGGGCGCGGACAATGAGCAGTTCTTC.

V is TRBV12-3 or TRBV12-4 and J is TRBJ2-5; D might be TRBD2 (6 bases). This CDR3 has 13 amino acids. Trimming removed 6 bases from V and 5 bases from J, with 13 bases in between. The CDR3, as DNA: TGTGCCAGCAGGCTACTAGCAGCCGAGACCCAGTACTTC. It specifies CASRLLAAETQYF.

The V gene is TRBV28, the J gene TRBJ1-5; D may be TRBD1 (6 bases). CDR1 is MDHEN, CDR2 SYDVKM, per germline. This CDR3 spans 17 amino acids. V lost 3 bases to trimming and J lost 0 bases, with 15 bases between them. Here the CDR3 reads CASSLDQGHYSNQPQHF. The CDR3 nucleotides read TGTGCCAGCAGTTTGGATCAGGGACACTATAGCAATCAGCCCCAGCATTTT.

This clonotype was detected only a few times. V usage is TRBV7-9 and J usage is TRBJ2-3, with D perhaps matching TRBD2 (6 bases). The V end lost 5 bases, the J end lost 4 bases, and 13 bases lay between the germline ends. CDR3 length: 14 residues. Germline CDR1 and CDR2: SEHNR and FQNEAQ (reference sequence). The CDR3 loop is CASSPRRAADTQYF. Written as DNA, the CDR3 is TGTGCCAGCAGCCCTCGGAGGGCAGCAGATACGCAGTATTTT.

J is TRBJ1-5 and V is TRBV21-1; the D call in the table, TRBD1, was not verified against the DNA. TRBV21-1 is flagged as a pseudogene. The CDR3 extends over 18 amino acids. For the CDR3, the DNA is TGTGCCAGCAGCAAAGAAAGGGGGCAGGATTGTACGGATCAGCCCCAGCATTTT. Its translation is CASSKERGQDCTDQPQHF.

In this sample, this clonotype turned up many times. The J gene is TRBJ2-7, the V gene TRBV13; D is unresolved. Looked up from germline, CDR1 is PRHDT and CDR2 is FYEKMQ (reference sequence). This CDR3 region has 12 residues. V shed 5 bases and J shed 6 bases, with 11 bases lying between them. The CDR3 reads CASSVGKREQYF. The CDR3 nucleotides read TGTGCCAGCAGCGTTGGGAAACGCGAGCAGTACTTC.

The rearrangement joins TRBV7-4 to TRBJ2-4, with 14 bases aligning to TRBD2. The CDR3 loop spans 15 amino acids. Germline CDR1 and CDR2: SGHVT and SQSDAQ. V lost 6 bases to trimming and J lost 7 bases; unmatched junction nucleotides: 5. CDR3 in amino acids: CASSWGLAGENIQYF. Here the CDR3 DNA reads TGTGCCAGCAGTTGGGGACTAGCGGGGGAGAACATTCAGTACTTC.

For this clonotype: One junction end does not reproduce the germline sequence, and a read error may be involved. The chain employs TRBV30 and TRBJ1-6, with a weak D call TRBD1 (5 bases). The CDR3 covers 15 residues. Germline V gene data show CDR1 as GTSNPN and CDR2 as SVGIG (reference sequence). In DNA, the CDR3 is TGTGCCTGGAGTGTACGCGGGGGAGATAATTTACCCCTCCACTTT. It yields the protein CAWSVRGGDNLPLHF.

The chain uses TRBV20-1 and TRBJ2-6; possibly TRBD2 for D (6 bases). The CDR3 loop spans 18 amino acids. Looked up from germline, CDR1 is DFQATT and CDR2 is SNEGSKA (reference sequence). With 3 bases removed from V and 0 bases from J, the gap between germline ends came to 18 bases. The CDR3 region is CSARQSGVDSSGANVLTF. DNA of the CDR3: TGCAGTGCTAGGCAATCGGGGGTTGATAGCTCTGGGGCCAACGTCCTGACTTTC.

The gene calls are TRBV6-1 and TRBJ1-2; D gene uncertain. Trimming cost V 10 bases and J 6 bases, with 18 bases left between them. The CDR3 has 13 residues. In germline, CDR1 is MNHNS, CDR2 SASEGT. The CDR3 DNA follows: TGTGCCATCACCCGGCCAGGAACCCATGGCTACACCTTC. It encodes CAITRPGTHGYTF.

The rearrangement joins TRBV12-3 or TRBV12-4 to TRBJ2-5; D gene ambiguous. Deletions cut 6 bases from V and 1 base from J, with 9 bases between. This CDR3 comprises 13 residues. The CDR3 loop reads CASRRLVQETQYF. The CDR3 DNA follows: TGTGCCAGCAGGAGGCTGGTCCAAGAGACCCAGTACTTC.

The CDR3 is CASSFRDRGFTDTQYF. The CDR3, as DNA: TGTGCCAGCAGTTTCCGGGACAGGGGTTTCACAGATACGCAGTATTTT. The chain uses TRBV28 and TRBJ2-3, with 10 bases aligning to TRBD1. CDR3 length: 16 amino acids. Germline trimming cut 3 bases from V and 2 bases from J; bases unmatched to any gene: 5. Germline V gene data show CDR1 as MDHEN and CDR2 as SYDVKM.

This clonotype was seen a handful of times. V and J are TRBV5-5 and TRBJ2-7; TRBD2 is a possible D gene (7 bases). The CDR3 spans 16 residues. From germline, CDR1 is SGHKS and CDR2 YYEKEE (reference sequence). V lost 0 bases to trimming and J lost 2 bases, with 15 bases between them. CDR3 in amino acids: CASSLGRGGFTYEQYF. In DNA, the CDR3 is TGTGCCAGCAGCTTGGGGAGGGGGGGTTTCACCTACGAGCAGTACTTC. Together with reference TRBV5-5 and TRBJ2-7, the CDR3 gives the full variable domain: DAGVTQSPTHLIKTRGQQVTLRCSPISGHKSVSWYQQVLGQGPQFIFQYYEKEERGRGNFPDRFSARQFPNYSSELNVNALLLGDSALYLCASSLGRGGFTYEQYFGPGTRLTVT.

This rearrangement joins TRBV6-2 or TRBV6-3 to TRBJ1-2; no clear D. Germline values: CDR1 MNHEY, CDR2 SVGEGT. The CDR3 runs 12 residues. Trimming pared 3 bases from V and 2 bases from J, leaving 4 bases between. For the CDR3, the DNA is TGTGCCAGCAGTTATTCGAACTATGGCTACACCTTC. Translation gives CASSYSNYGYTF.

V and J are TRBV28 and TRBJ2-7; 9 positions agree with TRBD1. Germline values: CDR1 MDHEN, CDR2 SYDVKM. Trimming at V came to 5 bases and at J to 3 bases, leaving 14 bases not matched to a gene. The CDR3 loop spans 17 amino acids. The CDR3 is CASSHSTPGQGGYEQYF. CDR3 nucleotides: TGTGCCAGCAGTCACTCTACCCCGGGACAGGGAGGCTACGAGCAGTACTTC.

The chain carries TRBV7-9 and TRBJ2-1; no reliable D call. Looked up from germline, CDR1 is SEHNR and CDR2 is FQNEAQ (reference sequence). There are 13 residues in the CDR3. The V end was cut by 5 bases, the J end by 10 bases, with 15 bases between. The DNA of the CDR3 is TGTGCCAGCAGCGTAGTTTTCAGTGCCGAGCAGTTCTTC. It yields the protein CASSVVFSAEQFF.

This sequence joins TRBV4-1 and TRBJ1-2; D gene unclear. Germline values: CDR1 MGHRA, CDR2 YSYEKL. The V and J ends lost 1 base and 3 bases respectively, with 9 bases between them. The CDR3 length is 14 residues. The CDR3 region is CASSQAVGDYGYTF. The DNA of the CDR3 is TGCGCCAGCAGCCAAGCAGTGGGAGACTATGGCTACACCTTC.

The chain links TRBV7-2 to TRBJ2-7; a possible D gene is TRBD2 (5 bases). Germline CDR1 SGHTA, CDR2 FQGNSA. Trimming left V 10 bases short and J 1 base short, with 23 bases between. This CDR3 has 16 amino acids. DNA of the CDR3: TGTGCCACGACTATCGGAAGAAGGGAATATTCCTACGAGCAGTACTTC. Translating it yields CATTIGRREYSYEQYF.